A single sample gave rise to the 8 T cell receptor beta chains below, sequenced in a study of OX40 agonist ivuxolimab in advanced cancers. Repertoires were generated with immunoSEQ multiplex PCR, while TCRdb's copy carries only in-frame clones and drops some. In the table there are about 67,000 clones, 75% to 90% of which are singletons. The starting material was CD4+ or CD8+ T cells sorted from blood, obtained in a trial of the OX40 agonist ivuxolimab. The receptors stem from an adult with an advanced solid tumor such as melanoma, head and neck, liver or kidney cancer.

The V and J genes are TRBV2 and TRBJ2-3; D gene unclear. The V end lost 5 bases, the J end lost 0 bases, and 9 bases lay between the germline ends. Germline V CDR1 and CDR2: SNHLY, FYNNEI. This CDR3 has 14 amino acids. CDR3 sequence: CASSRDASTDTQYF. DNA of the CDR3: TGTGCCAGCAGTAGGGATGCTAGCACAGATACGCAGTATTTT.

This chain joins TRBV30 and TRBJ1-1; 9 nucleotides align to TRBD1. The CDR3 loop spans 12 amino acids. The V and J ends lost 3 bases and 11 bases, in that order; junction bases with no gene match: 7. Germline assignment: CDR1 GTSNPN and CDR2 SVGIG (reference sequence). CDR3 sequence: CAWSPGTGRAFF. The CDR3 nucleotides are TGTGCCTGGAGCCCAGGGACAGGGAGGGCTTTCTTT. Combining the CDR3 with reference TRBV30 and TRBJ1-1 gives the whole variable domain SQTIHQWPATLVQPVGSPLSLECTVEGTSNPNLYWYRQAAGRGLQLLFYSVGIGQISSEVPQNLSASRPQDRQFILSSKKLLLSDSGFYLCAWSPGTGRAFFGQGTRLTVV.

The V and J genes are TRBV28 and TRBJ1-1; 9 bases line up with TRBD1. This CDR3 is 14 amino acids long. V lost 6 bases and J lost 5; bases outside the gene matches: 7. Germline loops: CDR1 MDHEN, CDR2 SYDVKM. This CDR3 is CASSTGGAWTEAFF. CDR3 sequence (DNA): TGTGCCAGCAGCACAGGGGGCGCATGGACTGAAGCTTTCTTT.

The V gene is TRBV19, the J gene TRBJ2-7, with D possibly matching TRBD2 (6 bases). The V gene's germline CDR1 is LNHDA and CDR2 SQIVND (reference sequence). Trimming took off 3 bases at V and 6 bases at J, with 15 bases between the two ends. The CDR3 extends over 14 amino acids. The CDR3 protein is CASSIAGQGGEQYF. The CDR3, as DNA: TGTGCCAGTAGTATCGCGGGGCAGGGTGGCGAGCAGTACTTC.

V and J are TRBV7-6 and TRBJ1-2, with a tentative D call TRBD1 (5 bases). Trimming removed 5 bases at V and 6 bases at J, with 13 bases between. Germline assignment: CDR1 SGHVS and CDR2 FNYEAQ. This CDR3 region has 13 residues. CDR3 nucleotide sequence: TGTGCCAGCAGCACCAGGGATCGGAATGGCTACACCTTC. Protein sequence: CASSTRDRNGYTF.

This clone was seen just once. The V call is TRBV9, the J call TRBJ1-2, with D possibly TRBD1 on 6 matching bases. The germline gives CDR1 SGDLS, CDR2 YYNGEE. The germline V and J ends were trimmed by 0 bases and 4 bases, with 10 bases remaining between them. This CDR3 region has 14 residues. The CDR3 DNA sequence: TGTGCCAGCAGCGTAGGACAGGAGGCCTATGGCTACACCTTC. The encoded protein is CASSVGQEAYGYTF.

The chain couples TRBV10-2 to TRBJ1-4; 7 positions agree with TRBD1. The germline V gene has CDR1 WSHSY and CDR2 SAAADI. After removal of 6 bases from V and 7 bases from J, the junction contained 8 bases not matched to a gene. The CDR3 runs to 14 residues. The CDR3 coding sequence is TGCGCCAGCAGCGCCAGGGGGAGCGGTGAAAAACTGTTTTTT. Amino acids: CASSARGSGEKLFF.

This clone has just one count. This chain joins TRBV27 and TRBJ2-1; D is undetermined. The CDR3 has 13 residues. Trimming left V 0 bases short and J 10 bases short, with 10 bases between. Germline values: CDR1 MNHEY, CDR2 SMNVEV (reference sequence). The CDR3 region has the DNA TGTGCCAGCAGTTTATCCCTGGCTAGAGAGCAGTTCTTC. Its protein product is CASSLSLAREQFF.